The next 25 T cell receptor beta chains were all read from a single sample in a study of T-cell memory formation after mild COVID-19 (dated by TCRdb to 2020 to 2022). Libraries were made using 5' RACE. Sequencing was carried out with an Illumina NovaSeq 6000. The public reads were reanalyzed by TCRdb: fastp trimming at Q25, MiXCR alignment, in-frame beta chains only. One record per CDR3 amino acid sequence lists the most common genes and DNA. The sample table contains fewer than 250,000 distinct CDR3 sequences; only one count was recorded for around 27% of them. In total, the top ten clones hold about an eighth of the sample. Sequencing was done on a sample of PBMCs or a T cell subset sorted from them (not recorded which). The receptors stem from an adult woman who had mild COVID-19 (a few samples of this study predate the infection). The sample titles of this study are shuffled in the database, so cell type and time point are left out; the donor was told from shared clones.

This clonotype was picked up a small number of times. The rearrangement joins TRBV20-1 to TRBJ1-1, with 7 bases matching TRBD1. The junction had 3 bases not matched to a gene; V was cut back by 1 base and J by 1 base. The germline CDR1 and CDR2 sequences are DFQATT and SNEGSKA (reference sequence). This CDR3 has 14 residues. The CDR3 is CSARAGTENTEAFF. The CDR3 DNA is TGCAGTGCTAGAGCCGGGACAGAGAACACTGAAGCTTTCTTT.

The chain uses TRBV6-5 and TRBJ1-2, with D possibly being TRBD1 (6 bases). Trimming pared 8 bases from V and 3 bases from J, leaving 22 bases between. The CDR3 runs to 16 residues. The germline V gene has CDR1 MNHEY and CDR2 SVGAGI. CDR3 coding DNA: TGTGCCAGCGCAGACGCCGTAAGACAGGTGTACTATGGCTACACCTTC. It specifies CASADAVRQVYYGYTF.

V gene TRBV6-2 or TRBV6-3 combines with J gene TRBJ2-4, with TRBD1 matching 8 bases. The junction had 7 bases not matched to a gene; V was cut back by 6 bases and J by 0 bases. Germline loops: CDR1 MNHEY, CDR2 SVGEGT. The CDR3 has 16 amino acids. CDR3 region: CASRRTGIEAKNIQYF. The CDR3 nucleotides are TGTGCCAGCAGGCGGACAGGGATCGAAGCCAAAAACATTCAGTACTTC.

V gene TRBV4-1 combines with J gene TRBJ2-7; 7 nucleotides align to TRBD2. The junction had 9 bases not matched to a gene; V was cut back by 4 bases and J by 3 bases. Germline V gene lookup returns CDR1 MGHRA and CDR2 YSYEKL. The CDR3 is made up of 15 amino acids. Written as DNA, the CDR3 is TGCGCCAGCAGCCCAGAAGGGGAGGGTAACTACGAGCAGTACTTC. It encodes CASSPEGEGNYEQYF.

The chain has TRBV3-1 and TRBJ2-1; D uncertain. Germline loops: CDR1 LGHDT, CDR2 YNNKEL (reference sequence). CDR3 length equals 16 residues. V lost 4 bases, J lost 4 bases, and 17 bases lay in between. CDR3 sequence: CASSPSGLVVYNEQFF. The CDR3 nucleotides read TGTGCCAGCAGCCCCAGTGGTTTGGTAGTGTACAATGAGCAGTTCTTC.

This clonotype has a handful of counts. This rearrangement joins TRBV27 to TRBJ1-5; D uncertain. Germline CDR1 and CDR2: MNHEY and SMNVEV (reference sequence). The CDR3 length is 13 residues. Trimming pared 8 bases from V and 0 bases from J, leaving 8 bases between. The CDR3 sequence: CASRVSSNQPQHF. In DNA, the CDR3 is TGTGCCAGCCGGGTTAGTAGCAATCAGCCCCAGCATTTT.

V usage is TRBV12-3 or TRBV12-4 and J usage is TRBJ2-1; 7 bases line up with TRBD2. V was pared by 11 bases and J by 4 bases, with 11 bases of the junction left unmatched. This CDR3 contains 14 residues. DNA of the CDR3: TGTGCCGCGACTAAGGGACTACCTTACAATGAGCAGTTCTTC. This translates into CAATKGLPYNEQFF.

Only a few counts were recorded for this clonotype. The rearrangement joins TRBV4-1 to TRBJ2-7; 9 nucleotides line up with TRBD1. This CDR3 has 15 residues. Germline CDR1 is MGHRA and CDR2 is YSYEKL. With V trimmed by 2 bases and J by 4 bases, 6 bases remained unmatched. This CDR3 is CASSQNWDRDYEQYF. Written as DNA, the CDR3 is TGCGCCAGCAGCCAAAATTGGGACAGGGATTACGAGCAGTACTTC.

This clonotype has just a few counts. J is TRBJ2-1 and V is TRBV23-1, with TRBD2 identical over 7 bases. TRBV23-1 is assigned to the ORF class and has an uncertain function. The CDR3 spans 19 residues. V shed 4 bases and J 0 bases; nucleotides not matched to a gene: 15. CDR3 DNA: TGCGCCAGCAGTCGTCATGGGAGCGGGACCCTCGTCTCCTACAATGAGCAGTTCTTC. Translated: CASSRHGSGTLVSYNEQFF.

The chain joins TRBV20-1 to TRBJ2-6, with no clear D. Germline loops: CDR1 DFQATT, CDR2 SNEGSKA (reference sequence). V lost 3 bases and J 0 bases, leaving 6 bases between the germline ends. The CDR3 runs 14 residues. Here the CDR3 reads CSARQSSGANVLTF. The CDR3 DNA follows: TGCAGTGCTAGGCAGAGCTCTGGGGCCAACGTCCTGACTTTC.

The J gene is TRBJ2-3, the V gene TRBV11-3; D uncertain. This CDR3 contains 14 residues. Germline V gene sequence: CDR1 SGHNT, CDR2 YENEEA. Between the trimmed V and J ends, which lost 1 base and 2 bases, there was a span of 7 bases. This chain's CDR3 is CASSLAQFTDTQYF. The CDR3 DNA follows: TGTGCCAGCAGCTTAGCACAGTTCACAGATACGCAGTATTTT.

The gene calls are TRBV29-1 and TRBJ2-3; TRBD2 matches at 9 bases. Germline values: CDR1 SQVTM, CDR2 ANQGSEA. The CDR3 consists of 15 residues. Trimming cost V 4 bases and J 5 bases; bases outside gene matches: 10. CDR3 sequence: CSVAGAGGPGDTQYF. CDR3 DNA: TGCAGCGTTGCTGGGGCGGGAGGGCCAGGAGATACGCAGTATTTT.

This clonotype was counted a few times. This chain connects TRBV7-8 to TRBJ2-7; weak D call: TRBD1 (5 bases). Germline V gene data show CDR1 as SGHVS and CDR2 as FQNEAQ. This CDR3 has 16 residues. V was cut by 5 bases and J by 0 bases, with 17 bases left in between. Here the CDR3 reads CASSAYYDSISYEQYF. The CDR3 region has the DNA TGTGCCAGCAGCGCATACTACGACAGCATCTCCTACGAGCAGTACTTC.

V usage is TRBV12-3 or TRBV12-4 and J usage is TRBJ2-1; 12 nucleotides line up with TRBD2. V dropped 4 bases and J dropped 8; count of bases not matched to a gene: 9. This CDR3 comprises 16 residues. The CDR3 sequence is CASSSPLAGGPYEQFF. The CDR3 DNA is TGTGCCAGCAGTTCACCGCTAGCGGGAGGGCCGTATGAGCAGTTCTTC.

V is TRBV29-1 and J is TRBJ1-1; 8 nucleotides align to TRBD1. The CDR3 covers 13 residues. Germline-derived CDR1 and CDR2 are SQVTM and ANQGSEA. Trimming cost V 5 bases and J 2 bases; bases outside gene matches: 4. The CDR3 sequence is CSVSDRVNTEAFF. As DNA, the CDR3 is TGCAGCGTTTCGGACAGGGTAAACACTGAAGCTTTCTTT.

This sequence joins TRBV6-1 and TRBJ2-5, with TRBD2 matching 10 bases. The ends lost 5 bases at V and 4 bases at J; junction bases unmatched: 1. Germline V gene sequence: CDR1 MNHNS, CDR2 SASEGT. The CDR3 loop spans 13 amino acids. The CDR3 DNA follows: TGTGCCAGCAGTAGCGGGGGGGTAGAGACCCAGTACTTC. Protein: CASSSGGVETQYF.

The rearrangement joins TRBV30 to TRBJ2-5; 14 bases are shared with TRBD2. V lost 1 base and J lost 2; bases outside the gene matches: 6. Germline CDR1 and CDR2: GTSNPN and SVGIG (reference sequence). The CDR3 extends over 17 amino acids. CDR3 sequence: CAWSAGTSGRVQETQYF. The CDR3 bases are TGTGCCTGGAGTGCCGGGACTAGCGGGAGAGTTCAAGAGACCCAGTACTTC.

The chain is built from TRBV7-8 and TRBJ2-3; the match to TRBD2 covers 9 bases. The V gene end was trimmed by 2 bases and the J gene end by 3 bases; junction bases not matched to a gene: 6. This CDR3 region has 16 residues. The germline V gene has CDR1 SGHVS and CDR2 FQNEAQ. The CDR3 DNA reads TGTGCCAGCAGCTTACGGGCTAGCGGGGCTACAGATACGCAGTATTTT. It specifies CASSLRASGATDTQYF.

This clonotype was detected many times. The chain uses TRBV20-1 and TRBJ1-5; D remains unclear. Germline CDR1 DFQATT, CDR2 SNEGSKA (reference sequence). The CDR3 is 15 amino acids. Trimming removed 0 bases from V and 3 bases from J, with 12 bases in between. CDR3 protein: CSARDLSGDNQPQHF. CDR3 in DNA: TGCAGTGCTAGAGATCTGTCGGGAGACAATCAGCCCCAGCATTTT.

This rearrangement joins TRBV9 to TRBJ2-1, with 8 bases lining up with TRBD2. Germline V lookup: CDR1 SGDLS, CDR2 YYNGEE. Germline trimming cut 0 bases from V and 10 bases from J; bases unmatched to any gene: 0. The CDR3 runs to 12 residues. The CDR3 loop reads CASSVGGGEQFF. CDR3 in DNA: TGTGCCAGCAGCGTAGGCGGGGGGGAGCAGTTCTTC.

This clonotype turned up a few times. The rearrangement joins TRBV6-6 to TRBJ2-3; D may correspond to TRBD1 or TRBD2 (5 bases each). This CDR3 is 15 amino acids long. Germline V gives CDR1 MNHNY, CDR2 SVGAGI (reference sequence). V was cut by 7 bases and J by 4 bases, with 18 bases left in between. CDR3 in amino acids: CASTLYGASADTQYF. CDR3 nucleotides: TGTGCCAGCACCCTTTACGGGGCCAGCGCAGATACGCAGTATTTT.

V usage is TRBV5-6 and J usage is TRBJ2-3, with a weak D call TRBD1 (5 bases). This CDR3 comprises 16 residues. Germline V CDR1 and CDR2: SGHDT, YYEEEE. V lost 4 bases and J 2 bases, leaving 17 bases between the germline ends. The DNA of the CDR3 is TGTGCCAGCAGCACCCAGGTTAAGACAGTCACAGATACGCAGTATTTT. Amino acid sequence: CASSTQVKTVTDTQYF.

This chain connects TRBV15 to TRBJ1-4, with TRBD1 matching over 7 bases. Trimming took 1 base from V and 1 from J; bases not matched to a gene: 6. Germline V gene data show CDR1 as LNHNV and CDR2 as YYDKDF (reference sequence). The CDR3 covers 17 residues. In DNA, the CDR3 is TGTGCCACCAGCAGAGCAGGGACAGTCAGAACTAATGAAAAACTGTTTTTT. This sequence encodes CATSRAGTVRTNEKLFF.

This clonotype has a handful of counts. The V and J genes are TRBV6-1 and TRBJ2-7; the D gene is possibly TRBD2 (5 bases). V lost 7 bases to trimming and J lost 0 bases, with 13 bases between them. CDR3 size: 14 residues. Germline-derived CDR1 and CDR2 are MNHNS and SASEGT. The CDR3 is CASTSGWSSYEQYF. CDR3 bases: TGTGCCAGCACATCGGGGTGGAGCTCCTACGAGCAGTACTTC.

This clonotype was observed a few times. V is TRBV24-1 and J is TRBJ2-5; D gene uncertain. With 4 bases removed from V and 5 bases from J, the gap between germline ends came to 10 bases. Germline assignment: CDR1 KGHDR and CDR2 SFDVKD. The CDR3 is made up of 13 amino acids. CDR3 loop: CATSDHRTETQYF. The CDR3 DNA is TGTGCCACCAGTGACCATCGGACGGAGACCCAGTACTTC.